This T cell receptor (beta chain) was captured by sequencing in a study of cytomegalovirus exposure and HLA in healthy donors. This CDR3 spans 15 amino acids. Trimming pared 5 bases from V and 2 bases from J, leaving 15 bases between. Germline V lookup: CDR1 LNHDA, CDR2 SQIVND (reference sequence). PCR involved 60 Vbeta and 13 Jbeta primers. TCRdb's copy holds only in-frame clones and misses some; the assay was immunoSEQ multiplex PCR. The table includes around 140,000 clones, less than 80% detected once. The sample consisted of PBMCs. This clonotype originated in a man between 45 and 60 years old in good health and CMV-seropositive. This rearrangement joins TRBV19 to TRBJ2-5; the D gene is possibly TRBD1 (5 bases). CDR3 region: CASSSRQRPQETQYF. The DNA of the CDR3 is TGTGCCAGTAGTTCCCGACAGAGACCACAAGAGACCCAGTACTTC.